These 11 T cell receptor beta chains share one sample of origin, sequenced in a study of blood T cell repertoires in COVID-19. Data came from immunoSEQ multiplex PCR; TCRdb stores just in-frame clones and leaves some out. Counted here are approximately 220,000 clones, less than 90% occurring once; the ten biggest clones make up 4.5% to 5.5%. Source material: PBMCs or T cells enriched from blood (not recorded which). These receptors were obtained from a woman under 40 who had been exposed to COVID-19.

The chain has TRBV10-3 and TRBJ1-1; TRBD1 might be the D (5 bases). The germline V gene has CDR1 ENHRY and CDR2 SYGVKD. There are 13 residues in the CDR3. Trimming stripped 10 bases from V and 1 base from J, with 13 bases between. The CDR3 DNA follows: TGTGCCACCCAGGGCCAGGCGAACACTGAAGCTTTCTTT. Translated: CATQGQANTEAFF.

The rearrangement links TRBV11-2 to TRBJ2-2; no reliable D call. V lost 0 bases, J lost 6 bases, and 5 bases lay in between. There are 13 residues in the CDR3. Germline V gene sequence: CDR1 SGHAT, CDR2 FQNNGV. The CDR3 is CASSLDSSGELFF. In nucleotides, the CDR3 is TGTGCCAGCAGCTTAGATTCCTCCGGGGAGCTGTTTTTT.

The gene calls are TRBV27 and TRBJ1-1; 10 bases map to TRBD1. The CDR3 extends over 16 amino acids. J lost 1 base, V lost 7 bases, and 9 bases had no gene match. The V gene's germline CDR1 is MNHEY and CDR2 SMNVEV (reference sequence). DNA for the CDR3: TGTGCCAGCACCTCGGGACAGGGGCTAGGGAACACTGAAGCTTTCTTT. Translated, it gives CASTSGQGLGNTEAFF.

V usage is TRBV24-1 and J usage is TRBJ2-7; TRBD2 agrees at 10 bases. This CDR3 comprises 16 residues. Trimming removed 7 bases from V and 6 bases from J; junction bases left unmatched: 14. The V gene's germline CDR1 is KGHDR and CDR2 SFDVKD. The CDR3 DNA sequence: TGTGCCACCAGAAAACCCCTAGCGGGGGCCCCGAGCGAGCAGTACTTC. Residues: CATRKPLAGAPSEQYF.

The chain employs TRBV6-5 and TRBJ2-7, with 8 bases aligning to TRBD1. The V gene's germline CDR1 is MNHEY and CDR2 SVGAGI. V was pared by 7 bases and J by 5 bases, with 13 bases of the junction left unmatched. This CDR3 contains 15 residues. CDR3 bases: TGTGCCAGCACCGAAACAGGGGGACGAATCCACGAGCAGTACTTC. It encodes CASTETGGRIHEQYF.

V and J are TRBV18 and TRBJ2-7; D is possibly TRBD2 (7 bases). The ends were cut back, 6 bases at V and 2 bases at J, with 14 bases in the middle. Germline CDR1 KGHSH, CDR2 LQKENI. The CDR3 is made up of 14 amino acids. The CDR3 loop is CASSPSGGPYEQYF. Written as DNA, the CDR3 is TGTGCCAGCTCCCCATCCGGGGGGCCCTACGAGCAGTACTTC.

The CDR3 loop is CASSRDWNNEQFF. The CDR3 DNA reads TGTGCCAGCAGCCGGGACTGGAACAATGAGCAGTTCTTC. The J gene is TRBJ2-1, the V gene TRBV7-6, with a weak D call TRBD2 (6 bases). V lost 5 bases and J lost 5, with 10 bases in between. CDR3 length equals 13 residues. Germline V gene lookup returns CDR1 SGHVS and CDR2 FNYEAQ.

The chain's CDR3 is CASSRGTGQGSYEQYF. In DNA form, the CDR3 reads TGTGCCAGCAGCCGGGGGACGGGACAGGGCTCCTACGAGCAGTACTTC. The rearrangement links TRBV3-1 (or the pseudogene TRBV3-2) to TRBJ2-7; TRBD1 matches at 9 bases. The CDR3 is 16 residues long. Germline trimming cut 4 bases from V and 0 bases from J; bases unmatched to any gene: 7. Germline assignment: CDR1 LGHDT and CDR2 YNNKEL (reference sequence).

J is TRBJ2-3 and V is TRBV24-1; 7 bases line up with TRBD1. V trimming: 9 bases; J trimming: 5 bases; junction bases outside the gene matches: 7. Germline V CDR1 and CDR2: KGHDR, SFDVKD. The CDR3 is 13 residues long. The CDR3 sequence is CATAQGVEDTQYF. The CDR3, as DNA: TGTGCCACCGCCCAGGGGGTTGAAGATACGCAGTATTTT.

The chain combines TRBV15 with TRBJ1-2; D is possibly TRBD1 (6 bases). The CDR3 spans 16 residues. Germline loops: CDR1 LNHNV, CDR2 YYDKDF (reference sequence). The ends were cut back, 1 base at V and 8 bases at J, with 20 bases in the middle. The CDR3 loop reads CATSRGPIGGAAGYTF. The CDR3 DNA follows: TGTGCCACCAGCAGAGGCCCCATTGGGGGGGCGGCGGGCTACACCTTC.

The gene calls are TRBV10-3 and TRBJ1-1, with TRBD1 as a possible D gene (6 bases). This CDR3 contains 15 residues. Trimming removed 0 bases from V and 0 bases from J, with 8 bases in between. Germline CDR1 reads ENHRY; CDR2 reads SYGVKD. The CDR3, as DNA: TGTGCCATCAGTGAGTCACAGGGTATGAACACTGAAGCTTTCTTT. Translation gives CAISESQGMNTEAFF.